The T cell receptor (beta chain) described here comes from a study of molecular identifiers for immune sequencing clone quantification. Overall study: Across replicate runs, RNA obtained from around 20,000 or 100,000 naive CD8 cells was divided into five, with four undergoing sequencing.

Listed TCR primers, together with previously described methods, were used for the bulk TCR libraries. TCRdb reanalysed the PCR reads using MiXCR and keeps one entry per CDR3 protein. The sample lists some 320,000 distinct CDR3 sequences, 20% to 25% occurring once. Preparation of naive CD8 libraries involved roughly 18,000 to 1,100,000 sorted cells and 10%, 30% or 50% RNA. The table lists this clonotype with many counts. J lost 2 bases, V lost 5 bases, and 7 bases had no gene match. The CDR3 is 15 amino acids. Looked up from germline, CDR1 is MNHEY and CDR2 is SMNVEV (reference sequence). The sequenced material came from naive CD8+ T cells from blood, with Jurkat cell RNA spiked in. The subset denotes: FACS-sorted CD8+CD4-CCR7+CD45RA+ naive T cells. This sequence originates from a human donor in good health. Some libraries in this study had Jurkat cell RNA spiked in. V and J are TRBV27 and TRBJ2-7; TRBD1 matches at 9 bases. CDR3 amino acids: CASSPTGGLAYEQYF. CDR3 sequence (DNA): TGTGCCAGCAGTCCGACAGGGGGTCTCGCCTACGAGCAGTACTTC.